The 27 T cell receptor beta chains given below trace back to one sample, sequenced in a study of cytotoxic CD8 clonotypes in ibrutinib-treated CLL. Profiling relied on immunoSEQ multiplex PCR, and the TCRdb table lists in-frame clones only, not all of them. The table lists around 26,000 clones, 65% to 80% of them singletons. The specimen comprised PBMCs, sampled after 12 months of ibrutinib treatment. The source is a human donor with chronic lymphocytic leukemia.

This chain joins TRBV5-1 and TRBJ1-4; D uncertain. CDR1 SGHRS and CDR2 YFSETQ come from the germline V gene. Trimming left V 4 bases short and J 1 base short, with 11 bases between. This CDR3 contains 15 residues. The CDR3 is CASSRGRVTNEKLFF. Here the CDR3 DNA reads TGCGCCAGCAGCCGCGGCCGGGTAACTAATGAAAAACTGTTTTTT. Full variable domain (rest looked up from reference TRBV5-1 and TRBJ1-4): KAGVTQTPRYLIKTRGQQVTLSCSPISGHRSVSWYQQTPGQGLQFLFEYFSETQRNKGNFPGRFSGRQFSNSRSEMNVSTLELGDSALYLCASSRGRVTNEKLFFGSGTQLSVL.

The J gene is TRBJ2-1, the V gene TRBV9; 11 bases are shared with TRBD2. Trimming cost V 3 bases and J 8 bases; bases outside gene matches: 7. The CDR3 sequence is 15 residues long. Germline loops: CDR1 SGDLS, CDR2 YYNGEE. The CDR3 spells CASSAPGTSGHEQFF. The CDR3 DNA is TGTGCCAGCAGCGCCCCCGGGACTAGCGGCCATGAGCAGTTCTTC.

This chain connects TRBV5-1 to TRBJ2-7; the D gene is possibly TRBD1 (6 bases). The ends were cut back, 0 bases at V and 1 base at J, with 11 bases in the middle. CDR3 length equals 15 residues. Germline loops: CDR1 SGHRS, CDR2 YFSETQ. The DNA of the CDR3 is TGCGCCAGCAGCTTGGGACTGGGGGCTTCCTACGAGCAGTACTTC. Amino acids: CASSLGLGASYEQYF.

V usage is TRBV29-1 and J usage is TRBJ2-3; D ambiguous. Germline CDR1 is SQVTM and CDR2 is ANQGSEA. V dropped 2 bases and J dropped 4 bases, with 7 bases sitting between them. The CDR3 runs 12 residues. The CDR3 nucleotides are TGCAGCGTTGAACATCTTCCAGATACGCAGTATTTT. It codes for CSVEHLPDTQYF.

This chain links TRBV29-1 with TRBJ2-7, with 8 positions matching TRBD1. Germline V gene data show CDR1 as SQVTM and CDR2 as ANQGSEA. V dropped 3 bases and J dropped 4; count of bases not matched to a gene: 8. The CDR3 is 14 residues long. As DNA, the CDR3 is TGCAGCGTTGATGCATCTCAGGGGGCATACGAGCAGTACTTC. Its translation is CSVDASQGAYEQYF.

This clone has only a few counts. The chain links TRBV11-2 to TRBJ2-3; 7 nucleotides match TRBD2. Germline V gene lookup returns CDR1 SGHAT and CDR2 FQNNGV. The CDR3 is made up of 16 amino acids. V shed 3 bases and J 2 bases; nucleotides not matched to a gene: 8. The chain's CDR3 is CASSFYGGGATDTQYF. Written as DNA, the CDR3 is TGTGCCAGCAGCTTTTATGGCGGGGGAGCCACAGATACGCAGTATTTT.

This sequence joins TRBV19 and TRBJ2-1; TRBD1 might be the D (6 bases). The CDR3 extends over 15 amino acids. Germline V lookup: CDR1 LNHDA, CDR2 SQIVND (reference sequence). The V end lost 1 base, the J end lost 6 bases, and 13 bases lay between the germline ends. The CDR3 region is CASSIVQGPLNEQFF. CDR3 sequence (DNA): TGTGCCAGTAGTATAGTACAGGGACCACTCAATGAGCAGTTCTTC.

V is TRBV5-1 and J is TRBJ2-3; 7 bases map to TRBD1. The CDR3 is 15 amino acids. Trimming took 4 bases from V and 1 from J; bases not matched to a gene: 6. CDR1 is SGHRS and CDR2 is YFSETQ in the germline V gene. CDR3 nucleotides: TGCGCCAGCAGCACAGGACAGGTGGGCACAGATACGCAGTATTTT. Protein sequence: CASSTGQVGTDTQYF.

The chain links TRBV4-1 to TRBJ1-2, with unresolved D. The CDR3 has 14 residues. The V end was cut by 0 bases, the J end by 3 bases, with 8 bases between. CDR1 is MGHRA and CDR2 is YSYEKL in the germline V gene. The DNA for the CDR3 is TGCGCCAGCAGCCAAGATTGGCAGGACTATGGCTACACCTTC. Residues: CASSQDWQDYGYTF.

The chain links TRBV28 to TRBJ2-5, with D perhaps TRBD1 (5 bases). Germline values: CDR1 MDHEN, CDR2 SYDVKM. V dropped 4 bases and J dropped 3 bases, with 15 bases sitting between them. The CDR3 is made up of 15 amino acids. The CDR3 loop is CASSSPTETKETQYF. CDR3 in DNA: TGTGCCAGCAGTTCCCCGACAGAAACAAAAGAGACCCAGTACTTC.

This clone was counted a single time. The chain uses TRBV11-1 and TRBJ2-1; D assignment may be TRBD1 or TRBD2 (5 bases each). The V end was cut by 3 bases, the J end by 9 bases, with 18 bases between. From germline, CDR1 is SGHAT and CDR2 FQDESV (reference sequence). The CDR3 totals 15 residues. CDR3 amino acids: CASSFGLRGIGEQFF. In nucleotides, the CDR3 is TGTGCCAGCAGCTTTGGGCTGAGGGGTATAGGTGAGCAGTTCTTC. Using reference TRBV11-1 and TRBJ2-1 for the parts outside the CDR3, the full variable domain is EAEVAQSPRYKITEKSQAVAFWCDPISGHATLYWYRQILGQGPELLVQFQDESVVDDSQLPKDRFSAERLKGVDSTLKIQPAELGDSAMYLCASSFGLRGIGEQFFGPGTRLTVL.

This clone was seen a few times. V gene TRBV9 combines with J gene TRBJ1-6; D not certain. V lost 0 bases and J lost 10, with 8 bases in between. From germline, CDR1 is SGDLS and CDR2 YYNGEE. This CDR3 has 13 amino acids. The CDR3 DNA reads TGTGCCAGCAGCGTAGGAACAGAATCACCCCTCCACTTT. Its protein is CASSVGTESPLHF.

CDR3 DNA sequence: TGCGCCAGCAGCCCGACTAGCGGGGGGGCAACTAGCACAGATACGCAGTATTTT. Its translation: CASSPTSGGATSTDTQYF. The V call is TRBV5-1, the J call TRBJ2-3, with TRBD2 identical over 14 bases. Germline V CDR1 and CDR2: SGHRS, YFSETQ. Germline trimming cut 4 bases from V and 0 bases from J; bases unmatched to any gene: 7. The CDR3 contains 18 residues.

The rearrangement links TRBV29-1 to TRBJ2-1; 11 bases are shared with TRBD1. V dropped 5 bases and J dropped 7; count of bases not matched to a gene: 7. Germline V gives CDR1 SQVTM, CDR2 ANQGSEA. The CDR3 sequence is 14 residues long. The CDR3 reads CSVLADRGRNEQFF. The CDR3 bases are TGCAGCGTTCTCGCGGACAGGGGGCGGAATGAGCAGTTCTTC.

The chain couples TRBV2 to TRBJ2-3; 13 nucleotides agree with TRBD2. With 6 bases clipped from V and 5 bases from J, the junction kept 5 bases outside the gene matches. CDR3 length: 15 amino acids. Germline CDR1 and CDR2: SNHLY and FYNNEI. For the CDR3, the DNA is TGTGCCAGCAGCCCACTAGCGGGGGGGGGAGATACGCAGTATTTT. Its protein is CASSPLAGGGDTQYF.

The chain links TRBV29-1 to TRBJ1-1; D unclear. Germline loops: CDR1 SQVTM, CDR2 ANQGSEA. Trimming left V 4 bases short and J 6 bases short, with 15 bases between. The CDR3 has 13 amino acids. The CDR3 here is CSVAGSTVAEAFF. The DNA of the CDR3 is TGCAGCGTTGCCGGATCAACTGTAGCTGAAGCTTTCTTT.

There are a few counts of this clone. This chain uses TRBV28 with TRBJ1-5; a possible D gene is TRBD1 (6 bases). V lost 6 bases and J lost 2, with 14 bases in between. CDR1 is MDHEN and CDR2 is SYDVKM in the germline V gene. CDR3 length equals 15 residues. The CDR3: CASRNQGTRNQPQHF. The CDR3 nucleotides read TGTGCCAGCAGAAACCAGGGGACTCGCAATCAGCCCCAGCATTTT.

CDR3 coding DNA: TGTGCCAGTAGTATATTGGGACAGGGGGCTCAGCCCCAGCATTTT. This codes for CASSILGQGAQPQHF. The chain couples TRBV19 to TRBJ1-5; 12 bases match TRBD1. The CDR3 runs 15 residues. V shed 2 bases, J shed 6 bases, and the junction held 2 bases outside the gene matches. Germline V gene lookup returns CDR1 LNHDA and CDR2 SQIVND (reference sequence).

This chain uses TRBV6-1 with TRBJ1-5; 8 nucleotides match TRBD1. CDR1 MNHNS and CDR2 SASEGT come from the germline V gene. The CDR3 contains 15 residues. The V segment lost 6 bases and the J segment 4 bases; nucleotides outside the gene matches: 8. CDR3 nucleotide sequence: TGTGCCAGCAGCCAAGGGACAGGTCCGAATCAGCCCCAGCATTTT. It encodes CASSQGTGPNQPQHF.

The chain is built from TRBV14 and TRBJ2-6; 8 nucleotides match TRBD1. Germline lookup yields CDR1 SGHDN and CDR2 FVKESK. V shed 4 bases, J shed 2 bases, and the junction held 1 base outside the gene matches. The CDR3 covers 15 residues. The CDR3 here is CASSRTGTGANVLTF. CDR3 in DNA: TGTGCCAGCAGCCGGACAGGGACTGGGGCCAACGTCCTGACTTTC.

Here the CDR3 DNA reads TGCGCCAGCAGCTTGATGGGACAGGGTAGTCAGCCCCAGCATTTT. Translating it yields CASSLMGQGSQPQHF. The V gene is TRBV5-1, the J gene TRBJ1-5; 9 bases agree with TRBD1. V trimming: 1 base; J trimming: 6 bases; junction bases outside the gene matches: 5. This CDR3 has 15 amino acids. The germline CDR1 and CDR2 sequences are SGHRS and YFSETQ.

The rearrangement links TRBV2 to TRBJ2-1; the D gene is possibly TRBD1 (6 bases). There are 11 residues in the CDR3. Germline V gives CDR1 SNHLY, CDR2 FYNNEI. This CDR3 reads CVCGGLGEQFF. Written as DNA, the CDR3 is TGTGTGTGTGGGGGCCTAGGTGAGCAGTTCTTC.

The rearrangement uses TRBV6-1 and TRBJ1-3, with 7 positions matching TRBD1. There are 13 residues in the CDR3. With V trimmed by 6 bases and J by 8 bases, 7 bases remained unmatched. From germline, CDR1 is MNHNS and CDR2 SASEGT. The DNA of the CDR3 is TGTGCCAGCAGGTGGAAGGGGGCTCACACCATATATTTT. As protein: CASRWKGAHTIYF.

DNA of the CDR3: TGTGCCAGCAGCGCCGGGACAGGCTATGGCTACACCTTC. Encoded protein: CASSAGTGYGYTF. The rearrangement links TRBV7-9 to TRBJ1-2; 8 nucleotides agree with TRBD1. Germline CDR1 and CDR2: SEHNR and FQNEAQ (reference sequence). J gave up 4 bases and V 5 bases, and 3 bases lay outside the gene matches. The CDR3 length is 13 residues.

The chain uses TRBV6-5 and TRBJ2-2; 7 bases align to TRBD1. Looked up from germline, CDR1 is MNHEY and CDR2 is SVGAGI. The CDR3 runs to 15 residues. J gave up 4 bases and V 2 bases, and 4 bases lay outside the gene matches. In DNA form, the CDR3 reads TGTGCCAGCAGTTACAGGGGGCGGCCCACCGGGGAGCTGTTTTTT. It codes for CASSYRGRPTGELFF.

This chain joins TRBV29-1 and TRBJ2-5, with no clear D. Trimming took off 5 bases at V and 0 bases at J, with 10 bases between the two ends. This CDR3 has 13 residues. Per germline, CDR1 SQVTM and CDR2 ANQGSEA. The CDR3 protein is CSVLGTYQETQYF. The CDR3 DNA reads TGCAGCGTTCTCGGAACCTACCAAGAGACCCAGTACTTC.

This chain connects TRBV2 to TRBJ2-3; D is unclear. Trimming pared 10 bases from V and 1 base from J, leaving 15 bases between. The CDR3 runs 14 residues. Germline CDR1 reads SNHLY; CDR2 reads FYNNEI. The CDR3 loop reads CAIPGRSRTDTQYF. CDR3 coding DNA: TGTGCCATCCCAGGACGGTCTCGCACAGATACGCAGTATTTT.